Listed below are T cell receptor beta chains from one sample, sequenced in a study of T cells in pancreatic ductal adenocarcinoma. Sequencing was performed with immunoSEQ multiplex PCR; in TCRdb, only in-frame clones are kept and a portion is missing. The data contain around 100,000 clones, about 95% of them seen just once; the ten biggest clones take up about 3%. The sample was PBMCs. The receptors were sampled from a human donor with pancreatic ductal adenocarcinoma. Both conserved end residues are part of each CDR3. A D gene is named only where the DNA matches it firmly. Not all rows give a size; the values are once, few, many and, for expanded clones, a class.

cdr3_aa cdr3_nt d_call clone_size cdr3_length j_call v_call
CASSYQRGSYEQYF TGTGCCAGCAGTTACCAGCGGGGGTCCTACGAGCAGTACTTC TRBD2 NA 14 TRBJ2-7 TRBV6-5
CASSLLTSGIYEQYF TGTGCCAGCAGCTTATTGACTAGCGGGATCTACGAGCAGTACTTC TRBD2 NA 15 TRBJ2-7 TRBV7-6
CASSVAGEGANTQYF TGTGCCAGCAGCGTAGCGGGGGAGGGAGCGAATACGCAGTATTTT TRBD2 NA 15 TRBJ2-3 TRBV9
CAWSLQGHRTGELFF TGTGCCTGGAGCCTTCAGGGACACCGAACCGGGGAGCTGTTTTTT NA NA 15 TRBJ2-2 TRBV30
CASSLTPPGGLAGTDTQYF TGTGCCAGCAGCTTAACGCCACCCGGAGGACTAGCGGGCACAGATACGCAGTATTTT TRBD2 NA 19 TRBJ2-3 TRBV7-3
CASSQGQGTRWNEQYF TGCGCCAGCAGCCAGGGACAGGGGACCCGGTGGAACGAGCAGTACTTC TRBD1 NA 16 TRBJ2-7 TRBV4-1
CASSLSGSGTDTQYF TGTGCCAGCAGCCTTAGCGGGAGTGGGACAGATACGCAGTATTTT TRBD2 few 15 TRBJ2-3 TRBV7-9
CASSSPLGRGNYGYTF TGTGCCAGCAGCTCTCCTTTAGGCAGGGGTAACTATGGCTACACCTTC NA NA 16 TRBJ1-2 TRBV28
CAALIRGQYF TGTGCCGCCCTCATTCGGGGGCAGTACTTC NA once 10 TRBJ2-7 TRBV5-3
CAWRSNSPLHF TGTGCCTGGAGGAGTAATTCACCCCTCCACTTT NA NA 11 TRBJ1-6 TRBV30
CASSPQGARSYEQYF TGTGCCAGCAGTCCCCAAGGGGCCAGGTCCTACGAGCAGTACTTC NA NA 15 TRBJ2-7 TRBV6-5
CSVGLAGVGGDTQYF TGCAGCGTCGGACTAGCGGGAGTAGGTGGAGATACGCAGTATTTT TRBD2 NA 15 TRBJ2-3 TRBV29-1
CSARDLETQYF TGCAGTGCTAGAGATCTCGAGACCCAGTACTTC NA NA 11 TRBJ2-5 TRBV20-1
CASSEGTGAYEQYF TGTGCCAGCAGTGAAGGGACAGGGGCCTACGAGCAGTACTTC TRBD1 NA 14 TRBJ2-7 TRBV25-1
CATWTGCRSLYSNQPQHF TGTGCCACCTGGACAGGGTGTCGCTCCCTTTATAGCAATCAGCCCCAGCATTTT TRBD1 few 18 TRBJ1-5 TRBV19
CASSHLAQSSYEQYF TGTGCCAGCAGCCACTTAGCGCAGAGCTCCTACGAGCAGTACTTC NA NA 15 TRBJ2-7 TRBV14
CASSLSLAGYNEQFF TGCGCCAGCAGCTTGAGTCTAGCGGGCTACAATGAGCAGTTCTTC TRBD2 NA 15 TRBJ2-1 TRBV5-1
CASSSGRASGEQFF TGTGCCAGCAGCAGCGGGAGGGCCTCTGGTGAGCAGTTCTTC TRBD2 NA 14 TRBJ2-1 TRBV28
CASSFAGDQPQHF TGTGCCAGCAGCTTCGCGGGGGATCAGCCCCAGCATTTT NA NA 13 TRBJ1-5 TRBV7-9
CASNDLAGQYF TGTGCCAGCAACGACCTCGCAGGGCAGTACTTC NA NA 11 TRBJ2-7 TRBV9
CAISGTDGSNQPQHF TGTGCCATCAGCGGGACAGACGGGAGCAATCAGCCCCAGCATTTT TRBD1 NA 15 TRBJ1-5 TRBV10-3
CASSESPSSPRYNEQFF TGCGCCAGCAGTGAGTCCCCCTCTAGCCCGCGTTACAATGAGCAGTTCTTC NA NA 17 TRBJ2-1 TRBV10-2
CASSQGLTNQPQHF TGCGCCAGCAGCCAAGGCCTGACAAATCAGCCCCAGCATTTT NA NA 14 TRBJ1-5 TRBV4-1
CASSLQGESNQPQHF TGTGCCAGTAGTCTACAGGGGGAAAGCAATCAGCCCCAGCATTTT TRBD1 NA 15 TRBJ1-5 TRBV19
CASSLTGGGANVLTF TGCGCCAGCAGCTTGACAGGGGGAGGGGCCAACGTCCTGACTTTC TRBD1 once 15 TRBJ2-6 TRBV5-1
CAITVRGIDTQYF TGTGCCATCACCGTCAGGGGAATAGATACGCAGTATTTT NA once 13 TRBJ2-3 TRBV10-3
CASSQDTKSEQYF TGCGCCAGCAGCCAAGATACTAAGAGCGAGCAGTACTTC NA NA 13 TRBJ2-7 TRBV4-1
CASTIDRDPYNEQFF TGTGCCAGTACTATAGACAGGGATCCCTACAATGAGCAGTTCTTC TRBD1 NA 15 TRBJ2-1 TRBV19
CASSHSGSSGVVEQFF TGCGCCAGCAGCCACTCTGGGTCTAGCGGGGTAGTTGAGCAGTTCTTC TRBD2 NA 16 TRBJ2-1 TRBV4-1
CASSALVEQFF TGTGCCAGCAGCGCTTTAGTTGAGCAGTTCTTC NA few 11 TRBJ2-1 TRBV7-9
CAIGGESGANVLTF TGTGCCATCGGGGGTGAGTCCGGGGCCAACGTCCTGACTTTC NA once 14 TRBJ2-6 TRBV5-4
CASSPATGHSDEQYF TGTGCCAGCTCACCAGCGACAGGACATTCCGACGAGCAGTACTTC NA NA 15 TRBJ2-7 TRBV18
CASSARPTRYNEQFF TGTGCCAGCAGCGCCCGACCGACGAGGTACAATGAGCAGTTCTTC NA NA 15 TRBJ2-1 TRBV9
CASRSPAVSGANVLTF TGTGCCAGTAGGTCACCCGCGGTCTCTGGGGCCAACGTCCTGACTTTC NA NA 16 TRBJ2-6 TRBV19
CASSPLEETQYF TGTGCCAGCAGCCCCCTAGAAGAGACCCAGTACTTC NA NA 12 TRBJ2-5 TRBV7-6
CASSLRDTQNTGELFF TGCGCCAGCAGCTTGCGGGACACTCAGAACACCGGGGAGCTGTTTTTT NA NA 16 TRBJ2-2 TRBV5-1
CASTLAGVLHEQYF TGTGCCAGCACTCTAGCGGGAGTTTTACACGAGCAGTACTTC TRBD2 NA 14 TRBJ2-7 TRBV28
CASSLQNSYEQYF TGTGCCAGCAGTTTACAGAATTCCTACGAGCAGTACTTC NA NA 13 TRBJ2-7 TRBV27
CASSSTGTGNQPQHF TGTGCCAGCAGCTCTACCGGGACAGGGAATCAGCCCCAGCATTTT TRBD1 NA 15 TRBJ1-5 TRBV5-5
CASSVMGTRAEQYF TGTGCCAGCAGTGTTATGGGGACAAGGGCCGAGCAGTACTTC NA NA 14 TRBJ2-7 TRBV2
CASSPGGGNYGYTF TGTGCCAGCAGTCCAGGAGGGGGCAACTATGGCTACACCTTC TRBD1 NA 14 TRBJ1-2 TRBV28
CASSIRGGDTQYF TGTGCCAGTAGTATTAGAGGGGGAGATACGCAGTATTTT NA NA 13 TRBJ2-3 TRBV19
CASSTGSYEQYF TGTGCCAGCTCGACAGGCTCCTACGAGCAGTACTTC NA NA 12 TRBJ2-7 TRBV18
CASGLDGIWTSGTSYEQYF TGTGCTAGTGGTTTGGACGGGATATGGACTAGCGGGACTTCCTACGAGCAGTACTTC TRBD2 once 19 TRBJ2-7 TRBV12-5
CASSGGLQETQYF TGCGCCAGCAGTGGGGGACTTCAAGAGACCCAGTACTTC NA NA 13 TRBJ2-5 TRBV10-1
CASSSIAVNYEQYF TGTGCCAGCAGTTCCATAGCGGTAAACTACGAGCAGTACTTC NA NA 14 TRBJ2-7 TRBV28
CASRAERAGANVLTF TGTGCCAGCAGGGCCGAGAGGGCCGGGGCCAACGTCCTGACTTTC NA NA 15 TRBJ2-6 TRBV6-5
CASSSKGGGGNYGYTF TGTGCCAGCAGCTCTAAAGGAGGGGGAGGGAACTATGGCTACACCTTC NA NA 16 TRBJ1-2 TRBV5-4